The 18 T cell receptor beta chains below were found in one sample sequenced in a study of T-cell memory formation after mild COVID-19. Each CDR3 protein gets one entry after TCRdb re-called the 5' RACE reads with MiXCR. Among 300,000 to 350,000 distinct CDR3 sequences listed, 15% to 20% were seen once. Material: PBMCs or a T cell subset sorted from them (not recorded which). The receptors stem from a man aged 18 to 30 who had mild COVID-19 (a few samples of this study predate the infection). Cell type and time point are not known.

This clonotype was detected a few times. The V and J genes are TRBV7-2 and TRBJ1-1; tentatively, D is TRBD1 (6 bases). The germline V gene has CDR1 SGHTA and CDR2 FQGNSA. This CDR3 is built from 13 residues. The CDR3: CATKAQQGTEAFF. DNA for the CDR3: TGTGCGACTAAGGCCCAACAGGGAACTGAAGCTTTCTTT.

The table lists this clonotype with many counts. This sequence joins TRBV6-4 and TRBJ2-3; 10 bases align to TRBD2. Germline V lookup: CDR1 MRHNA, CDR2 SNTAGT. The CDR3 contains 15 residues. The ends lost 2 bases at V and 2 bases at J; junction bases unmatched: 1. CDR3 in DNA: TGTGCCAGCAGTGACAGCGGGGGGGCCACAGATACGCAGTATTTT. This codes for CASSDSGGATDTQYF.

This sequence joins TRBV19 and TRBJ1-2; 7 bases match TRBD1. The germline V gene encodes CDR1 LNHDA and CDR2 SQIVND (reference sequence). Losses at the gene ends were 6 bases for V and 0 bases for J; bases not matched to a gene: 7. This CDR3 contains 15 residues. CDR3 DNA: TGTGCCAGTAGCTTCCCCGGGACAGCTAACTATGGCTACACCTTC. It specifies CASSFPGTANYGYTF.

This clonotype was counted a few times. The chain uses TRBV7-9 and TRBJ2-7; 7 positions agree with TRBD1. With 4 bases clipped from V and 7 bases from J, the junction kept 10 bases outside the gene matches. CDR1 is SEHNR and CDR2 is FQNEAQ in the germline V gene (reference sequence). The CDR3 extends over 14 amino acids. In DNA form, the CDR3 reads TGTGCCAGCAGCTCCCCGTGGACAGGAGGTGAGCAGTACGTC. Residues: CASSSPWTGGEQYV.

The V call is TRBV20-1, the J call TRBJ2-7; D is unclear. V lost 0 bases, J lost 3 bases, and 9 bases lay in between. CDR1 is DFQATT, CDR2 SNEGSKA, per germline (reference sequence). The CDR3 contains 13 residues. The CDR3 sequence is CSARDPQHYEQYF. The CDR3 DNA reads as TGCAGTGCTAGAGATCCACAACACTACGAGCAGTACTTC.

A few counts support this clonotype. The chain combines TRBV24-1 with TRBJ2-1, with TRBD1 matching 9 bases. J lost 5 bases, V lost 3 bases, and 4 bases had no gene match. From germline, CDR1 is KGHDR and CDR2 SFDVKD. The CDR3 is 15 amino acids. CDR3 sequence reads: CATSDPGQGNNEQFF. Written as DNA, the CDR3 is TGTGCCACCAGTGATCCGGGACAGGGCAACAATGAGCAGTTCTTC.

Only a few counts were recorded for this clonotype. The V and J genes are TRBV12-3 or TRBV12-4 and TRBJ1-1, with 9 bases identical to TRBD1. The CDR3 is 15 residues long. The ends lost 5 bases at V and 4 bases at J; junction bases unmatched: 8. CDR3 in DNA: TGTGCCAGCAGTCGTACCGGGACAGGGCTCACTGAAGCTTTCTTT. This encodes CASSRTGTGLTEAFF.

Many counts were recorded for this clonotype. The chain carries TRBV18 and TRBJ2-3; D gene ambiguous. The CDR3 extends over 11 amino acids. Per the germline V gene, CDR1 is KGHSH and CDR2 is LQKENI. The V end lost 2 bases, the J end lost 6 bases, and 3 bases lay between the germline ends. CDR3 DNA sequence: TGTGCCAGCTCACCAATGGATACGCAGTATTTT. Translation: CASSPMDTQYF.

This clonotype was detected a few times. V is TRBV6-5 and J is TRBJ1-1, with TRBD1 identical over 8 bases. This CDR3 is built from 14 residues. From germline, CDR1 is MNHEY and CDR2 SVGAGI. The J segment lost 5 bases and the V segment lost 2 bases, leaving 4 bases of the junction unmatched. The CDR3 nucleotides read TGTGCCAGCAGTTACCACGGGACAGGAACTGAAGCTTTCTTT. Amino acid sequence: CASSYHGTGTEAFF.

The chain carries TRBV9 and TRBJ2-3, with D uncertain. The V and J ends lost 0 bases and 4 bases respectively, with 9 bases between them. This CDR3 contains 14 residues. Germline loops: CDR1 SGDLS, CDR2 YYNGEE. Here the CDR3 reads CASSVEGLADTQYF. In nucleotides, the CDR3 is TGTGCCAGCAGCGTAGAAGGGTTGGCAGATACGCAGTATTTT.

This clonotype appeared many times. The chain is built from TRBV28 and TRBJ1-2; TRBD1 might be the D (5 bases). The length of the CDR3 is 13 residues. Germline V CDR1 and CDR2: MDHEN, SYDVKM. The ends were cut back, 3 bases at V and 0 bases at J, with 5 bases in the middle. This chain's CDR3 is CASSLTANYGYTF. As DNA, the CDR3 is TGTGCCAGCAGTTTGACAGCTAACTATGGCTACACCTTC.

This chain connects TRBV12-3 or TRBV12-4 to TRBJ2-5; D remains ambiguous. This CDR3 spans 15 amino acids. The germline V and J ends were trimmed by 5 bases and 2 bases, with 15 bases remaining between them. CDR3 coding DNA: TGTGCCAGCAGTGGAATGACGGGTCTTCAAGAGACCCAGTACTTC. Its translation: CASSGMTGLQETQYF.

The sample holds a few counts of this clonotype. The chain recombines TRBV29-1 with TRBJ2-1; no definite D call. V lost 3 bases and J lost 7, with 13 bases in between. The CDR3 runs 13 residues. Per the germline V gene, CDR1 is SQVTM and CDR2 is ANQGSEA. CDR3 sequence (DNA): TGCAGCGTTGACCAGTGGGCTCCGAATGAGCAGTTCTTC. Its translation is CSVDQWAPNEQFF.

The chain joins TRBV28 to TRBJ2-7; no firm D call. The CDR3 consists of 14 residues. Trimming took 6 bases from V and 1 from J, leaving 13 bases between them. Germline CDR1 is MDHEN and CDR2 is SYDVKM. CDR3 in amino acids: CASSYDLYSYEQYV. CDR3 coding DNA: TGTGCCAGCAGCTACGACTTGTATTCCTACGAGCAGTACGTC.

The rearrangement joins TRBV12-3 or TRBV12-4 to TRBJ1-1; 9 nucleotides align to TRBD1. The V segment lost 7 bases and the J segment 4 bases; nucleotides outside the gene matches: 10. This CDR3 has 15 amino acids. Here the CDR3 reads CASTLQGAISTEAFF. The DNA of the CDR3 is TGTGCCAGCACTCTACAGGGGGCAATCTCCACTGAAGCTTTCTTT.

This clonotype was seen a few times. The chain combines TRBV30 with TRBJ2-3; D is unresolved. The V and J ends lost 0 bases and 0 bases respectively, with 13 bases between them. Germline CDR1 GTSNPN, CDR2 SVGIG (reference sequence). This CDR3 spans 16 amino acids. In nucleotides, the CDR3 is TGTGCCTGGAGTGTAGGTAGCCTACCTAGCACAGATACGCAGTATTTT. This sequence encodes CAWSVGSLPSTDTQYF.

V gene TRBV11-2 combines with J gene TRBJ2-3; TRBD2 might be the D (6 bases). Trimming cost V 5 bases and J 2 bases, with 17 bases left between them. This CDR3 comprises 16 residues. The V gene's germline CDR1 is SGHAT and CDR2 FQNNGV. The CDR3 loop reads CASSPGGRVPTDTQYF. CDR3 DNA: TGTGCCAGCAGCCCCGGGGGTAGGGTACCCACAGATACGCAGTATTTT.

This clonotype showed up many times. The CDR3 DNA is TGTGCCAGCAGCTTAGGTAGTGGAACGGGAGATACGCAGTATTTT. Its protein is CASSLGSGTGDTQYF. The chain recombines TRBV11-2 with TRBJ2-3; D remains unclear. The ends were cut back, 1 base at V and 5 bases at J, with 13 bases in the middle. The V gene's germline CDR1 is SGHAT and CDR2 FQNNGV. The CDR3 has 15 residues.